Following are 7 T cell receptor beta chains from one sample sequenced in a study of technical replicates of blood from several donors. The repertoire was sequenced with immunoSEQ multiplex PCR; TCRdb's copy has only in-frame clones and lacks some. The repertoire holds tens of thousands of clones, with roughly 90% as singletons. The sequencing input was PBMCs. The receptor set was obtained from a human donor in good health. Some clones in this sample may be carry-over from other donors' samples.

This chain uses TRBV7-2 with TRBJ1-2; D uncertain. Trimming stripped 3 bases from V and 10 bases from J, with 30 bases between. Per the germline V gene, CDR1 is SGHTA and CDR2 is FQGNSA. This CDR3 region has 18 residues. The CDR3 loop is CASSLSWLSLARAFAYTF. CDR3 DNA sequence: TGTGCCAGCAGCTTGAGTTGGCTCTCGCTGGCGAGGGCCTTTGCCTACACCTTC.

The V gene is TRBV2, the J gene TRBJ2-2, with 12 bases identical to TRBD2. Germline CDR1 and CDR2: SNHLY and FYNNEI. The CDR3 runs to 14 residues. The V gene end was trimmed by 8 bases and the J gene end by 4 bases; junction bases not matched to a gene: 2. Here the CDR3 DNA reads TGTGCCAGCGGGACTAGCGGGCTCACCGGGGAGCTGTTTTTT. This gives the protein CASGTSGLTGELFF.

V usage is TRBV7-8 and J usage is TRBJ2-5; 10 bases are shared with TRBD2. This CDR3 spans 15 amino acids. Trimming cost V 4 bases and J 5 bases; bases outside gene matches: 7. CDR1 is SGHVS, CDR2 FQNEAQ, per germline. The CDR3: CASSSSGGPPETQYF. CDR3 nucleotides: TGTGCCAGCAGCTCTAGCGGGGGCCCCCCGGAGACCCAGTACTTC.

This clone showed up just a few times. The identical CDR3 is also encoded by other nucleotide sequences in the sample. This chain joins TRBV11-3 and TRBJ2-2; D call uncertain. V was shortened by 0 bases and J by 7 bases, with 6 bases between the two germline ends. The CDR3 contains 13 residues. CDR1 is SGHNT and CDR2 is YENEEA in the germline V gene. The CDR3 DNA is TGTGCCAGCAGCTTAGATCCCAGCGGGGAGCTGTTTTTT. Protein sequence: CASSLDPSGELFF.

Here the CDR3 DNA reads TGTGCCTGGAGGACTATTTTGGGAGGAACCGGGGAGCTGTTTTTT. It encodes CAWRTILGGTGELFF. This chain links TRBV30 with TRBJ2-2; D might be TRBD2 (6 bases). Germline loops: CDR1 GTSNPN, CDR2 SVGIG (reference sequence). Trimming pared 3 bases from V and 5 bases from J, leaving 16 bases between. The CDR3 is 15 residues long.

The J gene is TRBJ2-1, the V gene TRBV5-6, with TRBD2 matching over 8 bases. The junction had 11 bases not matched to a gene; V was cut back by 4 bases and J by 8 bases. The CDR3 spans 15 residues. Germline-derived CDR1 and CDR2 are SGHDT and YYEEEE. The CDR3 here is CASSPGVSGTHEQFF. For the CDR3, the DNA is TGTGCCAGCAGCCCCGGGGTTAGCGGGACCCATGAGCAGTTCTTC.

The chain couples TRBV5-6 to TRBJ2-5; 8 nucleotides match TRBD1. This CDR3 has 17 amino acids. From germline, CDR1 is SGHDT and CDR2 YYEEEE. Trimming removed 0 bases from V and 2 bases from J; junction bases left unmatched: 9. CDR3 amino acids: CASSLAGTGRRQETQYF. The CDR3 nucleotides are TGTGCCAGCAGCTTGGCCGGGACAGGTCGCCGGCAAGAGACCCAGTACTTC.